These 9 T cell receptor beta chains originate from one sample sequenced in a study of blood T cell repertoires in COVID-19. Method: immunoSEQ multiplex PCR; TCRdb's copy keeps in-frame clones and lacks some. Of more than 110,000 clones in the sample, more than 60% were seen once. The sample taken for sequencing was peripheral blood. Source of these receptors: a man older than 75 with acute or convalescent COVID-19.

The J gene is TRBJ2-1, the V gene TRBV18, with 7 bases lining up with TRBD2. The CDR3 covers 14 residues. Germline CDR1 reads KGHSH; CDR2 reads LQKENI. V lost 6 bases to trimming and J lost 8 bases; unmatched junction nucleotides: 10. CDR3 amino acids: CASSLRDYRDEQFF. The CDR3 DNA is TGTGCCAGCTCCCTCAGGGACTATAGAGATGAGCAGTTCTTC. The variable domain in full, with the rest retrieved from reference TRBV18 and TRBJ2-1, is NAGVMQNPRHLVRRRGQEARLRCSPMKGHSHVYWYRQLPEEGLKFMVYLQKENIIDESGMPKERFSAEFPKEGPSILRIQQVVRGDSAAYFCASSLRDYRDEQFFGPGTRLTVL.

The chain employs TRBV5-1 and TRBJ2-2; D gene uncertain. V was clipped by 0 bases and J by 3 bases, with 9 bases between them. Per the germline V gene, CDR1 is SGHRS and CDR2 is YFSETQ. The CDR3 spans 15 residues. CDR3 sequence reads: CASSLAVADTGELFF. CDR3 nucleotides: TGCGCCAGCAGCTTGGCCGTGGCGGACACCGGGGAGCTGTTTTTT.

The gene calls are TRBV6-5 and TRBJ2-3; D gene unclear. Trimming left V 0 bases short and J 0 bases short, with 4 bases between. Germline CDR1 MNHEY, CDR2 SVGAGI. This CDR3 comprises 14 residues. In DNA form, the CDR3 reads TGTGCCAGCAGTTACTCGAGGAGCACAGATACGCAGTATTTT. It encodes CASSYSRSTDTQYF.

This clone was observed once. The chain carries TRBV2 and TRBJ2-1; D gene uncertain. The CDR3 has 15 amino acids. V shed 5 bases and J shed 0 bases, with 11 bases lying between them. CDR1 and CDR2 (germline): SNHLY, FYNNEI. The chain's CDR3 is CASSIRRSSYNEQFF. The CDR3, as DNA: TGTGCCAGCAGTATTAGACGGAGCTCCTACAATGAGCAGTTCTTC. Based on the CDR3 plus reference TRBV2 and TRBJ2-1, the full variable domain is EPEVTQTPSHQVTQMGQEVILRCVPISNHLYFYWYRQILGQKVEFLVSFYNNEISEKSEIFDDQFSVERPDGSNFTLKIRSTKLEDSAMYFCASSIRRSSYNEQFFGPGTRLTVL.

This clone was picked up a small number of times. This chain joins TRBV3-1 (or the pseudogene TRBV3-2) and TRBJ1-6, with D tentatively TRBD1 (6 bases). CDR1 is LGHDT, CDR2 YNNKEL, per germline (reference sequence). V was cut by 0 bases and J by 9 bases, with 15 bases left in between. This CDR3 has 16 amino acids. Here the CDR3 reads CASSQDSDSSRSPLHF. The CDR3 DNA sequence: TGTGCCAGCAGCCAAGATTCGGACAGTTCACGTTCACCCCTCCACTTT.

The chain combines TRBV6-5 with TRBJ1-1; D is uncertain. Germline CDR1 reads MNHEY; CDR2 reads SVGAGI. The germline V and J ends were trimmed by 2 bases and 5 bases, with 9 bases remaining between them. This CDR3 has 13 amino acids. CDR3 bases: TGTGCCAGCAGTTACGAGGCTATGACTGAAGCTTTCTTT. Residues: CASSYEAMTEAFF.

This clone appeared a few times. The gene calls are TRBV5-1 and TRBJ2-1; tentatively, D is TRBD2 (6 bases). Germline V CDR1 and CDR2: SGHRS, YFSETQ. Trimming took 2 bases from V and 0 from J, leaving 12 bases between them. This CDR3 region has 16 residues. The CDR3 DNA sequence: TGCGCCAGCAGCTTTGGAGGGCGACGCTCCTACAATGAGCAGTTCTTC. Amino acids: CASSFGGRRSYNEQFF.

The DNA for the CDR3 is TGCGCCAGCAGCTTCGGGGCAGGGGGCTCCTTAAGGGCCAACGTCCTGACTTTC. Translation: CASSFGAGGSLRANVLTF. The chain employs TRBV5-1 and TRBJ2-6; 8 positions agree with TRBD1. J was trimmed by 5 bases and V by 2 bases; bases with no gene match: 12. This CDR3 contains 18 residues. The V gene's germline CDR1 is SGHRS and CDR2 YFSETQ.

The chain employs TRBV30 and TRBJ1-2; no reliable D call. Per germline, CDR1 GTSNPN and CDR2 SVGIG (reference sequence). The CDR3 runs 12 residues. CDR3 residues: CQSRRRNYGYTF. The CDR3, as DNA: TGTCAGAGCAGGCGAAGAAACTATGGCTACACCTTC. Based on the CDR3 plus reference TRBV30 and TRBJ1-2, the full variable domain is SQTIHQWPATLVQPVGSPLSLECTVEGTSNPNLYWYRQAAGRGLQLLFYSVGIGQISSEVPQNLSASRPQDRQFILSSKKLLLSDSGFYLCQSRRRNYGYTFGSGTRLTVV.